The 28 T cell receptor beta chains reported below all come from one sample, sequenced in a study of blood T cell repertoires in COVID-19. Sequenced by immunoSEQ multiplex PCR; TCRdb stores in-frame clones only, minus some. The top ten hold 15% to 20% of the sample, which has roughly 180,000 clones, over 70% seen once. Sequenced: peripheral blood. The source of these receptors is a man aged 60 to 75 with active or convalescent COVID-19.

This clone came up a few times. This chain joins TRBV7-8 and TRBJ2-7; D is ambiguous. Germline CDR1 reads SGHVS; CDR2 reads FQNEAQ. This CDR3 spans 13 amino acids. The V gene lost 4 bases and the J gene lost 2 bases, with 9 bases spanning the gap. The CDR3 loop reads CASSYAEAYEQYF. The CDR3 DNA reads as TGTGCCAGCAGCTACGCGGAAGCCTACGAGCAGTACTTC.

This clone has just a few counts. The V gene is TRBV27, the J gene TRBJ2-3; D is ambiguous. The CDR3 has 12 amino acids. Germline-derived CDR1 and CDR2 are MNHEY and SMNVEV (reference sequence). V was shortened by 7 bases and J by 2 bases, with 7 bases between the two germline ends. The CDR3 DNA reads as TGTGCCAGCAAGAGTAACACAGATACGCAGTATTTT. Protein: CASKSNTDTQYF.

This sequence joins TRBV18 and TRBJ2-6, with D possibly matching TRBD2 (6 bases). The CDR3 has 14 residues. Germline CDR1 and CDR2: KGHSH and LQKENI. V lost 6 bases and J 2 bases, leaving 8 bases between the germline ends. CDR3 bases: TGTGCCAGCTCGGGACTCCCTGGGGCCAACGTCCTGACTTTC. It translates to CASSGLPGANVLTF.

V usage is TRBV3-1 (or the pseudogene TRBV3-2) and J usage is TRBJ1-2; 7 bases agree with TRBD1. This CDR3 spans 14 amino acids. Germline CDR1 LGHDT, CDR2 YNNKEL (reference sequence). Trimming removed 4 bases from V and 8 bases from J; junction bases left unmatched: 10. The chain's CDR3 is CASSPPWTGFGYTF. CDR3 coding DNA: TGTGCCAGCAGCCCTCCCTGGACAGGCTTCGGCTACACCTTC.

The genes are TRBV11-2 and TRBJ2-7; 14 nucleotides line up with TRBD2. With 3 bases clipped from V and 1 base from J, the junction kept 5 bases outside the gene matches. CDR3 length: 17 residues. Germline V gene data show CDR1 as SGHAT and CDR2 as FQNNGV. The CDR3, as DNA: TGTGCCAGCAGCTTTGTCGGGACTAGCGGGAGATCCTACGAGCAGTACTTC. Residues: CASSFVGTSGRSYEQYF.

The genes are TRBV7-6 and TRBJ2-1, with TRBD1 matching over 7 bases. The germline gives CDR1 SGHVS, CDR2 FNYEAQ. The CDR3 extends over 17 amino acids. V was pared by 5 bases and J by 4 bases, with 14 bases of the junction left unmatched. The CDR3 nucleotides read TGTGCCAGCAGCACCTTGACAGGGCATCGGGTTTACAATGAGCAGTTCTTC. Amino acid sequence: CASSTLTGHRVYNEQFF.

This chain links TRBV5-8 with TRBJ1-6, with 7 positions matching TRBD1. V dropped 4 bases and J dropped 6; count of bases not matched to a gene: 19. Germline V gene sequence: CDR1 SGHTS, CDR2 YDEGEE. CDR3 length equals 19 residues. The CDR3 region is CASSPPGTEPHQINSPLHF. The CDR3 region has the DNA TGTGCCAGCAGCCCCCCCGGGACAGAGCCTCACCAGATTAATTCACCCCTCCACTTT. Variable domain in full (rest from reference TRBV5-8 and TRBJ1-6): EAGVTQSPTHLIKTRGQQATLRCSPISGHTSVYWYQQALGLGLQFLLWYDEGEERNRGNFPPRFSGRQFPNYSSELNVNALELEDSALYLCASSPPGTEPHQINSPLHFGNGTRLTVT.

The chain carries TRBV28 and TRBJ2-6; 7 bases agree with TRBD1. Germline-derived CDR1 and CDR2 are MDHEN and SYDVKM. This CDR3 has 18 residues. The ends lost 3 bases at V and 0 bases at J; junction bases unmatched: 8. CDR3 nucleotide sequence: TGTGCCAGCAGTTTTAGGGGGCAGGGCCTCTCTGGGGCCAACGTCCTGACTTTC. Protein product: CASSFRGQGLSGANVLTF.

This rearrangement joins TRBV27 to TRBJ1-1; D is ambiguous. CDR3 length equals 13 residues. The germline V and J ends were trimmed by 2 bases and 3 bases, with 7 bases remaining between them. Germline V gene lookup returns CDR1 MNHEY and CDR2 SMNVEV (reference sequence). The DNA of the CDR3 is TGTGCCAGCAGTTTAATTCGGGACACTGAAGCTTTCTTT. Translating gives CASSLIRDTEAFF.

The DNA for the CDR3 is TGTGCCAGCAGTTCACAGGGGGGAGGCAATCAGCCCCAGCATTTT. It yields the protein CASSSQGGGNQPQHF. V and J are TRBV28 and TRBJ1-5; TRBD1 matches at 8 bases. The V gene's germline CDR1 is MDHEN and CDR2 SYDVKM. J gave up 2 bases and V 4 bases, and 4 bases lay outside the gene matches. CDR3 length equals 15 residues.

The chain has TRBV4-1 and TRBJ2-6; possible D gene TRBD1, 5 bases. Looked up from germline, CDR1 is MGHRA and CDR2 is YSYEKL. The germline V and J ends were trimmed by 5 bases and 0 bases, with 8 bases remaining between them. This CDR3 has 15 residues. The CDR3 nucleotides are TGCGCCAGCAGCACGACAGTCTCTGGGGCCAACGTCCTGACTTTC. Its translation: CASSTTVSGANVLTF.

The chain uses TRBV6-5 and TRBJ2-2, with TRBD2 matching 8 bases. The CDR3 loop spans 15 amino acids. CDR1 and CDR2 from the germline V gene are MNHEY and SVGAGI. Germline trimming cut 6 bases from V and 9 bases from J; bases unmatched to any gene: 12. Here the CDR3 DNA reads TGTGCCAGCAGGCCTCCACGGGGGGGGGCGAGGGAGCTGTTTTTT. This codes for CASRPPRGGARELFF.

The chain uses TRBV24-1 and TRBJ1-5, with 7 bases fitting TRBD1. CDR1 is KGHDR, CDR2 SFDVKD, per germline. Trimming took 12 bases from V and 2 from J; bases not matched to a gene: 9. The CDR3 totals 14 residues. CDR3 bases: TGTGCCTCCGCTGCAGGGGGACGCAATCAGCCCCAGCATTTT. Translated: CASAAGGRNQPQHF.

The V gene is TRBV6-5, the J gene TRBJ1-4; 9 bases fit TRBD1. Looked up from germline, CDR1 is MNHEY and CDR2 is SVGAGI. The CDR3 covers 14 residues. V was clipped by 7 bases and J by 8 bases; unmatched bases: 8. CDR3 sequence: CASIATGGNEKLFF. CDR3 nucleotide sequence: TGTGCCAGCATTGCGACAGGGGGAAACGAAAAACTGTTTTTT.

The gene calls are TRBV14 and TRBJ2-1; 7 positions agree with TRBD2. V shed 4 bases and J 9 bases; nucleotides not matched to a gene: 9. The CDR3 is made up of 14 amino acids. Germline V lookup: CDR1 SGHDN, CDR2 FVKESK. In DNA form, the CDR3 reads TGTGCCAGCAGCCCTTACTGGGAGGGCAGTGAGCAGTTCTTC. Translated: CASSPYWEGSEQFF.

The V gene is TRBV20-1, the J gene TRBJ2-7; tentative D call: TRBD2 (5 bases). In germline, CDR1 is DFQATT, CDR2 SNEGSKA (reference sequence). The CDR3 runs to 13 residues. Between the trimmed V and J ends, which lost 3 bases and 5 bases, there was a span of 14 bases. In DNA, the CDR3 is TGCAGTGCTAGTAGGCGGGCCCCCCACGAGCAGTACTTC. The encoded protein is CSASRRAPHEQYF.

The chain has TRBV24-1 and TRBJ2-1; 8 bases fit TRBD2. This CDR3 is 18 amino acids long. The junction had 13 bases not matched to a gene; V was cut back by 6 bases and J by 1 base. Looked up from germline, CDR1 is KGHDR and CDR2 is SFDVKD. The CDR3 reads CATSLTLAVPGSYNEQFF. CDR3 nucleotide sequence: TGTGCCACCAGTTTAACACTAGCGGTCCCAGGGTCCTACAATGAGCAGTTCTTC.

V gene TRBV28 combines with J gene TRBJ1-2; D is undetermined. The V gene lost 5 bases and the J gene lost 2 bases, with 15 bases spanning the gap. Germline V gene sequence: CDR1 MDHEN, CDR2 SYDVKM. This CDR3 has 15 residues. The CDR3 DNA follows: TGTGCCAGCAGTCCCCCCCGGAGTGGAAACTATGGCTACACCTTC. This translates into CASSPPRSGNYGYTF.

V gene TRBV11-1 combines with J gene TRBJ1-1; tentative D call: TRBD1 (5 bases). The ends were cut back, 2 bases at V and 1 base at J, with 8 bases in the middle. CDR3 length equals 14 residues. CDR1 and CDR2 (germline): SGHAT, FQDESV (reference sequence). The CDR3 DNA follows: TGTGCCAGCAGCTTAAGAACAGGGAACACTGAAGCTTTCTTT. Protein sequence: CASSLRTGNTEAFF.

The rearrangement uses TRBV19 and TRBJ2-5; unclear D gene. The CDR3 loop spans 13 amino acids. Between the trimmed V and J ends, which lost 6 bases and 0 bases, there was a span of 8 bases. Germline V gene sequence: CDR1 LNHDA, CDR2 SQIVND (reference sequence). The CDR3 loop is CASRTPYQETQYF. The CDR3 DNA sequence: TGTGCCAGTAGGACTCCGTACCAAGAGACCCAGTACTTC.

Here the CDR3 reads CASSQDGQGYNEQFF. CDR3 nucleotide sequence: TGCGCCAGCAGCCAAGATGGACAGGGGTACAATGAGCAGTTCTTC. The chain is built from TRBV4-3 and TRBJ2-1; 9 bases are shared with TRBD1. CDR3 size: 15 residues. Germline-derived CDR1 and CDR2 are LGHNA and YSLEER. The J segment lost 4 bases and the V segment lost 0 bases, leaving 1 base of the junction unmatched.

The rearrangement joins TRBV29-1 to TRBJ2-7; 7 positions agree with TRBD1. The J segment lost 6 bases and the V segment lost 5 bases, leaving 4 bases of the junction unmatched. The CDR3 runs 11 residues. Germline V gene data show CDR1 as SQVTM and CDR2 as ANQGSEA. The CDR3 region is CSVTRQGEQYF. The CDR3 DNA is TGCAGCGTTACAAGACAGGGCGAGCAGTACTTC.

This clone has just one count. This chain connects TRBV6-6 to TRBJ1-4; no firm D call. V was shortened by 6 bases and J by 1 base, with 12 bases between the two germline ends. The CDR3 loop spans 15 amino acids. CDR1 MNHNY and CDR2 SVGAGI come from the germline V gene (reference sequence). CDR3 nucleotides: TGTGCCAGCAGCCACACGGGGAGAACTAATGAAAAACTGTTTTTT. Protein: CASSHTGRTNEKLFF.

V usage is TRBV18 and J usage is TRBJ2-5; TRBD1 matches 8 bases. The CDR3 runs to 15 residues. Per germline, CDR1 KGHSH and CDR2 LQKENI. J was trimmed by 4 bases and V by 1 base; bases with no gene match: 5. CDR3: CASSPLTGGRETQYF. For the CDR3, the DNA is TGTGCCAGCTCACCACTTACAGGGGGACGAGAGACCCAGTACTTC.

This clone came up once. The chain recombines TRBV7-9 with TRBJ2-7; TRBD2 matches at 10 bases. Germline V gives CDR1 SEHNR, CDR2 FQNEAQ (reference sequence). The V and J ends lost 0 bases and 0 bases, in that order; junction bases with no gene match: 8. The CDR3 spans 18 residues. CDR3 DNA: TGTGCCAGCAGCTTAGCCAACAAGGCTAGCGGGAGCTCCTACGAGCAGTACTTC. Its translation: CASSLANKASGSSYEQYF. Full variable domain (remainder filled in from reference TRBV7-9 and TRBJ2-7): DTGVSQNPRHKITKRGQNVTFRCDPISEHNRLYWYRQTLGQGPEFLTYFQNEAQLEKSRLLSDRFSAERPKGSFSTLEIQRTEQGDSAMYLCASSLANKASGSSYEQYFGPGTRLTVT.

The chain joins TRBV4-3 to TRBJ2-1; D is undetermined. The germline V and J ends were trimmed by 0 bases and 4 bases, with 22 bases remaining between them. CDR1 LGHNA and CDR2 YSLEER come from the germline V gene. There are 19 residues in the CDR3. The CDR3 loop is CASSQEYSGPTAGYNEQFF. The DNA of the CDR3 is TGCGCCAGCAGCCAAGAATATAGTGGCCCTACAGCTGGATACAATGAGCAGTTCTTC.

This clone was detected once. Mismatch with germline at one junction end may stem from a read error. J is TRBJ1-1 and V is TRBV11-2; 7 bases are shared with TRBD1. Germline CDR1 is SGHAT and CDR2 is FQNNGV. The CDR3 has 13 residues. The CDR3 DNA follows: TGTGCCAGCAGCCTAGACAGGGACACTGAAGCTTTCTTT. Its protein is CASSLDRDTEAFF.

V and J are TRBV28 and TRBJ1-6; D unresolved. This CDR3 is built from 15 residues. V was clipped by 5 bases and J by 0 bases, with 8 bases between them. Germline CDR1 MDHEN, CDR2 SYDVKM. In DNA, the CDR3 is TGTGCCAGCAGTCCCCGCGGCTCCTATAATTCACCCCTCCACTTT. Its protein is CASSPRGSYNSPLHF.